The clone carrying this T cell receptor beta chain showed up just a few times. Its antigen is not known. TCRdb used MiXCR to reprocess the 5' RACE reads, holding one entry per CDR3 protein. This sample has approximately 180,000 distinct CDR3 sequences; 16% occur once, and the top ten carry about 2%. The sample originates from a study of T-cell memory formation after mild COVID-19. As for the study in general: TCR clusters mostly belonged to single donors. Study observations and caveats: CD4/CD8 balance characterized clones contracting day 15 to 85, and CD4+ skew characterized later expanders.

Material: PBMCs or a T cell subset sorted from them (not recorded which). The source is an adult woman who had mild COVID-19 (a few samples of this study predate the infection). Cell type and time point are not known.

The CDR3 reads CASSLSPLGTQETQYF. CDR3 nucleotide sequence: TGCGCCAGCAGCCTCTCACCTCTGGGGACCCAAGAGACCCAGTACTTC. V gene TRBV5-1 combines with J gene TRBJ2-5; the D gene could be TRBD1 or TRBD2 (5 bases each). The germline V gene encodes CDR1 SGHRS and CDR2 YFSETQ. The CDR3 contains 16 residues. V lost 4 bases and J lost 1, with 17 bases in between.